This T cell receptor (beta chain) was profiled in a study of blood T cell repertoires in COVID-19 (dated by TCRdb to 2020 to 2022). Describing the broader study: Collaborator samples came from the United States, Italy and Spain and covered acute and convalescent phases of COVID-19. The dataset comprised deeply sampled blood TCRbeta repertoires from subjects exposed to, actively infected with, or recovered from COVID-19. The repertoires were released in a freely available public database meant as a resource for research on the immune response to SARS-CoV-2. Where available, HLA class I and class II types were obtained from metadata supplied by the sample provider rather than from assay-based typing. The samples were drawn from the first 160 participants of the ongoing ImmuneRACE study and from roughly 1,300 subjects provided by 6 global collaborators. The material from the prospective study consisted of cDNA or gDNA derived from T cells, B-cell-depleted T cells, or PBMCs. Nearly every sample came with metadata listing a de-identified subject ID, COVID-19 status, age in years and sex. Overall study results and their limits: How much clinical and demographic metadata was included differed by source and by participant, and the metadata was provided uncurated.

TCRbeta CDR3 regions were amplified from genomic DNA using the immunoSEQ Assay, a bias-controlled multiplex PCR. The paper's processing steps were these. The number of nucleated cells in each sample was estimated by amplification of reference gene primers within the assay. Sequence reads were collapsed and filtered to measure the absolute abundance of every unique TCRbeta CDR3 rearrangement. For each sample, productive Simpson clonality was calculated by taking the square root of Simpson's diversity index across productive rearrangements. The table comes from immuneACCESS by way of TCRdb, which keeps in-frame sequences with V and J called. Part of the clones is missing from these tables; in studies checked, under half for an unresolved V gene and the rest for unknown reasons. V, J and clone size are taken as reported in that table, and D and trimming were inferred from the DNA itself. This sample has about 200,000 clones in its table, and around 95% of those were observed once. Jointly, the top ten make up 0.6% to 0.9% of the sample.

In Seattle, one collaborating source enrolled patients while the infection was active and tracked those patients longitudinally over the course of disease. Collaborating institutions collected whole blood in K2EDTA tubes following their own protocols. Collaborator samples were shipped for TCRbeta analysis as frozen whole blood, isolated PBMCs, or DNA extracted from either sample type. About this clone: The specificity of this receptor is unknown. Base-call qualities are not available, and no considerably larger clone is one nucleotide away.

Sequenced input: peripheral blood. The receptor was isolated from a young man with COVID-19, enrolled during active disease.

The nucleotide sequence is given as TGTGCCAGTAGTAAAAACCGGGACAGGGGAAAGTCCGGGGAGCTGTTTTTT. This sequence encodes CASSKNRDRGKSGELFF. This receptor chain uses TRBV19 and TRBJ2-2; 10 central nucleotides agree with TRBD1. From a lookup of the germline V gene (reference sequence), CDR1 and CDR2 are LNHDA and SQIVND. The CDR3 contains 17 residues, cysteine and phenylalanine counted. The kept DNA is CDR3 alone, 51 bases in frame from the first base. From V the trimming removes 4 bases and from J it removes 6 bases, while the gene matches leave 11 bases of the junction unaccounted for.